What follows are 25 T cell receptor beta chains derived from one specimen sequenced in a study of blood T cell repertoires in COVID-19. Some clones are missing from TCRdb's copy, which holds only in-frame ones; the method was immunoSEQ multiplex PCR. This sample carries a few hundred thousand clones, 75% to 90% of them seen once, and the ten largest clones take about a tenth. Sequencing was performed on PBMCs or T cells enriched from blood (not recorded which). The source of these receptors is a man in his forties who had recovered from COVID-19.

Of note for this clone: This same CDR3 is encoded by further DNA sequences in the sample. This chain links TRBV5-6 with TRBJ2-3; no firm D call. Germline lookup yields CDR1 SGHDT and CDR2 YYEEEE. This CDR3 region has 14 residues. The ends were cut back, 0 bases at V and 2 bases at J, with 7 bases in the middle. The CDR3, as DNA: TGTGCCAGCAGCTTGGGTTCCTCCACAGATACGCAGTATTTT. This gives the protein CASSLGSSTDTQYF.

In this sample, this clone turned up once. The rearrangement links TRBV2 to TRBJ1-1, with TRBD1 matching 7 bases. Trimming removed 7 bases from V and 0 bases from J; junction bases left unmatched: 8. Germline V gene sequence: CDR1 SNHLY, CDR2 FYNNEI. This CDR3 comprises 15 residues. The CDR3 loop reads CASILQGTLNTEAFF. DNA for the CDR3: TGTGCCAGCATATTACAGGGGACTTTGAACACTGAAGCTTTCTTT.

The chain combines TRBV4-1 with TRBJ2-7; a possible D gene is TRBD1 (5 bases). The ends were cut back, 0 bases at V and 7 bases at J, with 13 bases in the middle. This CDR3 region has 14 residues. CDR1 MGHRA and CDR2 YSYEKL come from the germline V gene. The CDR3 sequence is CASSQDARVGEQYF. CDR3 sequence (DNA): TGCGCCAGCAGCCAAGACGCCAGGGTTGGTGAGCAGTACTTC.

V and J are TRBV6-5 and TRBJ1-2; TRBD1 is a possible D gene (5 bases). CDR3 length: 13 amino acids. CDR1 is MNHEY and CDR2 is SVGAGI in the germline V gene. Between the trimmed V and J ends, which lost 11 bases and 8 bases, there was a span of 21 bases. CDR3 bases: TGTGCCGCCAAACAGGCATTTAGGGGCGGCTACACCTTC. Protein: CAAKQAFRGGYTF.

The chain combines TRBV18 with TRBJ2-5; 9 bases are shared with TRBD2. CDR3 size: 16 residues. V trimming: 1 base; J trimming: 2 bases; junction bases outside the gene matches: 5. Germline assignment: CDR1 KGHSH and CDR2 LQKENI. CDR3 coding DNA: TGTGCCAGCTCACCACAAGCGGGGGGCGTTCAAGAGACCCAGTACTTC. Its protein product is CASSPQAGGVQETQYF.

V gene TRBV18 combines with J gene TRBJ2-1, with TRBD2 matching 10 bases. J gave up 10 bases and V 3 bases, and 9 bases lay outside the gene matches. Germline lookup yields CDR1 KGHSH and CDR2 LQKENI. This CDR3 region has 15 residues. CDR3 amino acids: CASSPGASGRLEQFF. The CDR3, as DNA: TGTGCCAGCTCACCGGGGGCTAGCGGGAGATTAGAGCAGTTCTTC.

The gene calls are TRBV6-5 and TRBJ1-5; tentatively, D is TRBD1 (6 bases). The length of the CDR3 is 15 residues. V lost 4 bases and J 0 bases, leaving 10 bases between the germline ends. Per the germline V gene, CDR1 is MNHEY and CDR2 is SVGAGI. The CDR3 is CASSFDRNSNQPQHF. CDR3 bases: TGTGCCAGCAGTTTTGACAGGAATAGCAATCAGCCCCAGCATTTT.

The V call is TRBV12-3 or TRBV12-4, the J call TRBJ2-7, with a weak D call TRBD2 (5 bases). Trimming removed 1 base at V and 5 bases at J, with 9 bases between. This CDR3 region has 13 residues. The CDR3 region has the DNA TGTGCCAGCAGTTTAGGGTCCGGGGACGAGCAGTACTTC. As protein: CASSLGSGDEQYF.

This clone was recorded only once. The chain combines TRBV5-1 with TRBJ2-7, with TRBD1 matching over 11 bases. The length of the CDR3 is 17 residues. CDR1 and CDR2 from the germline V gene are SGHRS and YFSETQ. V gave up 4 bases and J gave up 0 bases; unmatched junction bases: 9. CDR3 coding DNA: TGCGCCAGCAGCCTGAGCGTCGGACAGGGGGCCTCCTACGAGCAGTACTTC. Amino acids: CASSLSVGQGASYEQYF.

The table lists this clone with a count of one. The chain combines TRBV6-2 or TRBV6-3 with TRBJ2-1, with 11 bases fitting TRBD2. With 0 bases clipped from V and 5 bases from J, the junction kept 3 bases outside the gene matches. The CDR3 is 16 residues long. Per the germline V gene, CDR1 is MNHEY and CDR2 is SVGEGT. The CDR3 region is CASSYSLAGGDNEQFF. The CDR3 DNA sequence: TGTGCCAGCAGTTACTCGCTAGCGGGAGGCGACAATGAGCAGTTCTTC.

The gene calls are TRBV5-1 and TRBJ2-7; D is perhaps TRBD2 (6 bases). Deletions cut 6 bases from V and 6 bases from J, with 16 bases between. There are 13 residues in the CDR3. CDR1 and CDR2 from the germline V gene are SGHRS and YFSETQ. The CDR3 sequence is CASKEGHYGEQYF. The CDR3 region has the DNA TGCGCCAGCAAGGAGGGGCATTACGGCGAGCAGTACTTC.

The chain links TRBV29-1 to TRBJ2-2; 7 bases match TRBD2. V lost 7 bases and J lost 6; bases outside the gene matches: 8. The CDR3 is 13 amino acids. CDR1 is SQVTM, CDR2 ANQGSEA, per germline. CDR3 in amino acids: CSAGLGWAGELFF. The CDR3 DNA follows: TGCAGCGCAGGACTAGGGTGGGCCGGGGAGCTGTTTTTT.

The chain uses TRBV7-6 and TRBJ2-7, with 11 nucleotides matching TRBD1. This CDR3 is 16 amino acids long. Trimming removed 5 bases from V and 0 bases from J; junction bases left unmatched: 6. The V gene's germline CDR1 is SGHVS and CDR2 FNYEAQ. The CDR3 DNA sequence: TGTGCCAGCAGCGCGTGGACAGGGGGCAGCTCCTACGAGCAGTACTTC. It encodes CASSAWTGGSSYEQYF.

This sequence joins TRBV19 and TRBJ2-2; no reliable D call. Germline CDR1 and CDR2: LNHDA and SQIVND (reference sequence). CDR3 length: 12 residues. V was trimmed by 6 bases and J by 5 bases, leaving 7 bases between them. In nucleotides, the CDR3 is TGTGCCAGTAGATATAGTACCGGGGAGCTGTTTTTT. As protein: CASRYSTGELFF.

The CDR3 coding sequence is TGTGCCACCAGTGATGGCCAGGGGGAAGGCTACACCTTC. Protein product: CATSDGQGEGYTF. This chain joins TRBV24-1 and TRBJ1-2; 7 bases fit TRBD1. The germline gives CDR1 KGHDR, CDR2 SFDVKD. This CDR3 contains 13 residues. V lost 3 bases to trimming and J lost 8 bases; unmatched junction nucleotides: 5.

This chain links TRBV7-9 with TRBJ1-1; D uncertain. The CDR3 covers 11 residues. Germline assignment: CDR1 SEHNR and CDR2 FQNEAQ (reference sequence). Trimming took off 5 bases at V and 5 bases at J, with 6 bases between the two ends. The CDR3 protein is CASSVITEAFF. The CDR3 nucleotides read TGTGCCAGCAGCGTAATTACTGAAGCTTTCTTT.

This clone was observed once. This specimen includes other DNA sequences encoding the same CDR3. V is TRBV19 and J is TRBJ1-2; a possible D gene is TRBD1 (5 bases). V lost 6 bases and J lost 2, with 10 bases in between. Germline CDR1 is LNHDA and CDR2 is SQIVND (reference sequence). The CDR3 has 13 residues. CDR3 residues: CASSRDSNYGYTF. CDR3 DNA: TGTGCCAGTAGCCGCGACAGCAACTATGGCTACACCTTC.

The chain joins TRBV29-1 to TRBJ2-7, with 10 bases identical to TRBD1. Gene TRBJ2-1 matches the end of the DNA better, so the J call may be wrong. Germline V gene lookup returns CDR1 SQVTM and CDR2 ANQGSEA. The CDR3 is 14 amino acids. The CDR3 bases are TGCAGCATCCGACAGGGGGCGGGTAAGGATGAGCAGTTCTTC. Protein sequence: CSIRQGAGKDEQFF.

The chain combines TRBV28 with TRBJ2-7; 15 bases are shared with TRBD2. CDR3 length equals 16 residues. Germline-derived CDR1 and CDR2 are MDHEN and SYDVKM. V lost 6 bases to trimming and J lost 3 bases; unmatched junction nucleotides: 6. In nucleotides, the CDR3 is TGTGCCAGCAGACGGGGACTAGCGGGAGGTGGCTACGAGCAGTACTTC. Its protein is CASRRGLAGGGYEQYF.

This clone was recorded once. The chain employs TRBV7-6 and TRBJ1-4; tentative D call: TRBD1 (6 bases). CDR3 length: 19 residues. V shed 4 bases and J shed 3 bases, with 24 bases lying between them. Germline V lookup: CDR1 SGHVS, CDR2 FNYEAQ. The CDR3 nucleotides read TGTGCCAGCAGCTCAAATGGAGAGGGGGAAAAGGACCCTAATGAAAAACTGTTTTTT. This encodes CASSSNGEGEKDPNEKLFF. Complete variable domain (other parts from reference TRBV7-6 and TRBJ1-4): GAGVSQSPRYKVTKRGQDVALRCDPISGHVSLYWYRQALGQGPEFLTYFNYEAQQDKSGLPNDRFSAERPEGSISTLTIQRTEQRDSAMYRCASSSNGEGEKDPNEKLFFGSGTQLSVL.

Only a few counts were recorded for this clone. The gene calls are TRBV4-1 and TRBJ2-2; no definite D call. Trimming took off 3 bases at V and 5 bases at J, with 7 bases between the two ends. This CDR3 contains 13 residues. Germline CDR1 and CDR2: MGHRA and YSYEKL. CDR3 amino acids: CASSHPETGELFF. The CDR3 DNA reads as TGCGCCAGCAGCCATCCCGAGACCGGGGAGCTGTTTTTT.

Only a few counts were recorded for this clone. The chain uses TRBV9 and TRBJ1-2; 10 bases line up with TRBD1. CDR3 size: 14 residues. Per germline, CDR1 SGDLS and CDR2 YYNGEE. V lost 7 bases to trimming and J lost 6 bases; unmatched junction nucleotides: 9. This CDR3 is CASGLGTGVDGYTF. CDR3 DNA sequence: TGTGCCAGCGGTCTGGGGACAGGGGTTGATGGCTACACCTTC. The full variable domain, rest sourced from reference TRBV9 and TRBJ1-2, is DSGVTQTPKHLITATGQRVTLRCSPRSGDLSVYWYQQSLDQGLQFLIQYYNGEERAKGNILERFSAQQFPDLHSELNLSSLELGDSALYFCASGLGTGVDGYTFGSGTRLTVV.

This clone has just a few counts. The CDR3 reads CSVDFRVRLSTDTQYF. CDR3 coding DNA: TGCAGCGTTGATTTCAGGGTTCGGCTTAGCACAGATACGCAGTATTTT. The chain joins TRBV29-1 to TRBJ2-3; the D gene is possibly TRBD1 (5 bases). The CDR3 length is 16 residues. Per the germline V gene, CDR1 is SQVTM and CDR2 is ANQGSEA. Trimming pared 3 bases from V and 0 bases from J, leaving 16 bases between.

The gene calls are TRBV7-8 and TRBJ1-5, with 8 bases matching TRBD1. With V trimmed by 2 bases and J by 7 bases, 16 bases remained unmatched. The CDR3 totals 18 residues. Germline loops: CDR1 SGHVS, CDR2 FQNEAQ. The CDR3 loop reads CASSLSSWGRGQGQPQHF. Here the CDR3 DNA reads TGTGCCAGCAGCTTAAGTTCTTGGGGCAGGGGGCAAGGACAGCCCCAGCATTTT. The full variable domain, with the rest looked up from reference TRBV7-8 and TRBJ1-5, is GAGVSQSPRYKVAKRGQDVALRCDPISGHVSLFWYQQALGQGPEFLTYFQNEAQLDKSGLPSDRFFAERPEGSVSTLKIQRTQQEDSAVYLCASSLSSWGRGQGQPQHFGDGTRLSIL.

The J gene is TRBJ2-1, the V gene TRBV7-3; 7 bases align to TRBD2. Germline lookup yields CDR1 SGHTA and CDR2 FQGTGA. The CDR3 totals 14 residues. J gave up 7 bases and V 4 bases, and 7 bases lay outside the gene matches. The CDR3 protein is CASSSRTRGNEQFF. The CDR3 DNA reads TGTGCCAGCAGCTCCCGGACTAGAGGGAATGAGCAGTTCTTC.